This T cell receptor beta chain came from a study of chemoradiotherapy in HPV16-positive cancers. Germline loops: CDR1 SGHNT, CDR2 YYREEE (reference sequence). The CDR3 totals 14 residues. Trimming took 0 bases from V and 4 from J, leaving 10 bases between them. Assay: immunoSEQ multiplex PCR; the TCRdb copy retains only in-frame clones and omits some. The sample yields about 4,000 clones, roughly 95% seen once. Study outcomes and limitations: Functional assays defining HPV-specific T cells used only a couple of HPV16-positive patients.

In the case of this clone: Its target is not known.

Sequencing was performed on tumor tissue, taken from a patient who underwent chemoradiotherapy. This sequence was found in a human donor with HPV-associated anogenital cancer. The chain recombines TRBV5-4 with TRBJ1-1; D possibly corresponds to TRBD1 (5 bases). This chain's CDR3 is CASSLGGGVTEAFF. CDR3 DNA: TGTGCCAGCAGCTTGGGGGGGGGTGTCACTGAAGCTTTCTTT.